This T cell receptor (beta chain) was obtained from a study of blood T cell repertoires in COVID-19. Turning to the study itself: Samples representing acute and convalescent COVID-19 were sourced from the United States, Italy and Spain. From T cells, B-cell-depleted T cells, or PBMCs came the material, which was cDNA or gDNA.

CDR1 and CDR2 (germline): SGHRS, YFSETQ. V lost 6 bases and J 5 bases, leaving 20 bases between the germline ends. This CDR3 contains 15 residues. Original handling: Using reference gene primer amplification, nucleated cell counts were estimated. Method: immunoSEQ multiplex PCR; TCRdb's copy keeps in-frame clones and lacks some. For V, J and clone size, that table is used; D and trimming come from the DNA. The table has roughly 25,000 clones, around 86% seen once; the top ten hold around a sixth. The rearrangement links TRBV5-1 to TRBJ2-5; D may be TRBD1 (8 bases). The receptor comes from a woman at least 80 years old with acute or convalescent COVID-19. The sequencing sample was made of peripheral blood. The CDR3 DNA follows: TGCGCCAGCACTACGGGGGGACAGGCCACCGAGACCCAGTACTTC. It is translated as CASTTGGQATETQYF.